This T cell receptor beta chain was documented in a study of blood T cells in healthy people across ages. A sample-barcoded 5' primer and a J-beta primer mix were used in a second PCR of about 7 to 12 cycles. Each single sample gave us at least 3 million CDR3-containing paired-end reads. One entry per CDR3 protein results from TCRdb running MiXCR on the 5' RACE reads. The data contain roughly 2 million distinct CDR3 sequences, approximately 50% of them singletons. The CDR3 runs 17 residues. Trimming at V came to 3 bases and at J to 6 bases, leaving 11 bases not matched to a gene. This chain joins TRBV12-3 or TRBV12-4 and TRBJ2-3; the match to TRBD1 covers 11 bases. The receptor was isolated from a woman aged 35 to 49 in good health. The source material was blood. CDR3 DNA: TGTGCCAGCAGTTTTGGACAGGGGGCATTTTGGATGGATACGCAGTATTTT. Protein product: CASSFGQGAFWMDTQYF.